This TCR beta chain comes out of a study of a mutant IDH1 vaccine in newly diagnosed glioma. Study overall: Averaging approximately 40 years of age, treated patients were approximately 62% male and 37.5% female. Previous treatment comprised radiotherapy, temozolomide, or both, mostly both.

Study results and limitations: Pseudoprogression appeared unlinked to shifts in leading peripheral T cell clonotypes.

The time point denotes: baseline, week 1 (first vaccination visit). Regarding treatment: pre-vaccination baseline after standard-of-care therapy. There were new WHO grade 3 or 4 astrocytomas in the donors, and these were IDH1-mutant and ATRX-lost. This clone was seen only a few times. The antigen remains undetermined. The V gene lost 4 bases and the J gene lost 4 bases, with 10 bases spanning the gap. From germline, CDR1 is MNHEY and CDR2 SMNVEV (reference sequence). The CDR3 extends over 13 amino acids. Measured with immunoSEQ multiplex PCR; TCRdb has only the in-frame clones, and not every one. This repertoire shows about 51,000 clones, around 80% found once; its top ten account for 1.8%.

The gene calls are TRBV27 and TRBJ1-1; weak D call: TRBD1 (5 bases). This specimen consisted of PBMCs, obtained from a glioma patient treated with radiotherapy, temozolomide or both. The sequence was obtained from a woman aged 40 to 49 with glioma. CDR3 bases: TGTGCCAGCAGTTACCGACAGACCACTGAAGCTTTCTTT. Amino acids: CASSYRQTTEAFF.